The 7 T cell receptor beta chains reported below all come from one sample, sequenced in a study of shared clonotypes between healthy human individuals. The data were produced by immunoSEQ multiplex PCR, yet TCRdb's version contains in-frame clones alone and is incomplete. The data hold a few hundred thousand clones, with roughly 97% observed a single time. The specimen was naive CD4+ T cells sorted from blood. Subset noted: CD45RA+ positively selected. Receptors originate from a woman under 40 in good health.

The chain links TRBV30 to TRBJ2-1; TRBD2 agrees at 9 bases. Germline V gene lookup returns CDR1 GTSNPN and CDR2 SVGIG (reference sequence). Trimming cost V 0 bases and J 3 bases; bases outside gene matches: 6. The CDR3 is made up of 16 amino acids. Here the CDR3 reads CAWSVRVAGDYNEQFF. The DNA for the CDR3 is TGTGCCTGGAGTGTACGGGTAGCGGGAGACTACAATGAGCAGTTCTTC.

This sequence joins TRBV28 and TRBJ2-1; D not resolved. The CDR3 spans 17 residues. Germline V gene data show CDR1 as MDHEN and CDR2 as SYDVKM. The V gene lost 1 base and the J gene lost 3 bases, with 16 bases spanning the gap. The CDR3 region is CASSLLMRHQLYNEQFF. The CDR3 DNA reads as TGTGCCAGCAGTTTATTAATGAGACACCAACTCTACAATGAGCAGTTCTTC. The full variable domain, with the rest looked up from reference TRBV28 and TRBJ2-1, is DVKVTQSSRYLVKRTGEKVFLECVQDMDHENMFWYRQDPGLGLRLIYFSYDVKMKEKGDIPEGYSVSREKKERFSLILESASTNQTSMYLCASSLLMRHQLYNEQFFGPGTRLTVL.

This clone was found once. The genes are TRBV5-1 and TRBJ2-1; D might be TRBD1 (6 bases). The ends were cut back, 4 bases at V and 7 bases at J, with 18 bases in the middle. This CDR3 is built from 15 residues. CDR1 and CDR2 (germline): SGHRS, YFSETQ. CDR3 in amino acids: CASSVRTVILNEQFF. The CDR3 DNA is TGCGCCAGCAGCGTCAGGACAGTCATATTGAATGAGCAGTTCTTC.

This chain links TRBV5-1 with TRBJ1-2; 9 bases are shared with TRBD1. V lost 2 bases to trimming and J lost 5 bases; unmatched junction nucleotides: 10. Germline V gives CDR1 SGHRS, CDR2 YFSETQ. The CDR3 is 16 residues long. The CDR3 nucleotides are TGCGCCAGCAGCTTTATCCCACAGGGGGCGTCTTATGGCTACACCTTC. Translation gives CASSFIPQGASYGYTF.

The chain couples TRBV6-5 to TRBJ2-3; D is uncertain. With 5 bases removed from V and 2 bases from J, the gap between germline ends came to 5 bases. This CDR3 has 12 residues. CDR1 and CDR2 (germline): MNHEY, SVGAGI. The DNA of the CDR3 is TGTGCCAGCAGTAGTACCACAGATACGCAGTATTTT. Translated: CASSSTTDTQYF.

The V and J genes are TRBV7-9 and TRBJ1-3, with 10 bases fitting TRBD1. Germline-derived CDR1 and CDR2 are SEHNR and FQNEAQ (reference sequence). V was clipped by 2 bases and J by 5 bases; unmatched bases: 3. This CDR3 comprises 15 residues. The CDR3 sequence is CASSLLGQGRNTIYF. The CDR3 DNA reads TGTGCCAGCAGCTTACTGGGACAGGGGAGAAACACCATATATTTT.

The rearrangement links TRBV28 to TRBJ2-7; 7 nucleotides align to TRBD1. Germline CDR1 reads MDHEN; CDR2 reads SYDVKM. V dropped 5 bases and J dropped 6; count of bases not matched to a gene: 4. CDR3 length: 12 amino acids. In nucleotides, the CDR3 is TGTGCCAGCAGTCCTTACAGGGGCGAGCAGTACTTC. The encoded protein is CASSPYRGEQYF. Full variable domain (outside the CDR3, taken from reference TRBV28 and TRBJ2-7): DVKVTQSSRYLVKRTGEKVFLECVQDMDHENMFWYRQDPGLGLRLIYFSYDVKMKEKGDIPEGYSVSREKKERFSLILESASTNQTSMYLCASSPYRGEQYFGPGTRLTVT.